Shown below are 8 T cell receptor beta chains from a single sample sequenced in a study of blood T cell repertoires in COVID-19. TCRdb keeps only in-frame clones here, not all; method: immunoSEQ multiplex PCR. The data contain fewer than 130,000 clones, about 70% of them seen just once; the ten biggest clones take up under 10%. The sequenced sample consisted of peripheral blood. Receptors originate from a woman aged 55 to 70 with acute or convalescent COVID-19.

This chain joins TRBV5-1 and TRBJ2-1; 8 nucleotides line up with TRBD2. The CDR3 has 16 residues. Germline CDR1 reads SGHRS; CDR2 reads YFSETQ. Trimming cost V 5 bases and J 0 bases; bases outside gene matches: 7. CDR3 DNA sequence: TGCGCCAGCAGACCGACCACTAGCGGCTCCTACAATGAGCAGTTCTTC. Amino acid sequence: CASRPTTSGSYNEQFF.

This chain uses TRBV19 with TRBJ1-5, with D unresolved. V was shortened by 6 bases and J by 4 bases, with 13 bases between the two germline ends. Germline CDR1 is LNHDA and CDR2 is SQIVND (reference sequence). CDR3 length: 14 amino acids. CDR3 nucleotide sequence: TGTGCCAGTAGACCTATCATGCGGAATCAGCCCCAGCATTTT. Its protein product is CASRPIMRNQPQHF.

The rearrangement uses TRBV5-1 and TRBJ2-5, with 10 nucleotides matching TRBD2. The CDR3 sequence is 14 residues long. The germline V gene encodes CDR1 SGHRS and CDR2 YFSETQ. V was pared by 3 bases and J by 2 bases, with 1 base of the junction left unmatched. In DNA, the CDR3 is TGCGCCAGCAGCTCTAGCGGGGGACAAGAGACCCAGTACTTC. It yields the protein CASSSSGGQETQYF.

The chain has TRBV5-1 and TRBJ1-3; D perhaps matches TRBD1 (6 bases). This CDR3 region has 18 residues. Germline V gene lookup returns CDR1 SGHRS and CDR2 YFSETQ. With 0 bases removed from V and 0 bases from J, the gap between germline ends came to 16 bases. The CDR3 bases are TGCGCCAGCAGCTTGGTGGGGGTCGGCAGGGGCTCTGGAAACACCATATATTTT. Protein sequence: CASSLVGVGRGSGNTIYF.

In its sample, this clone was seen once. This chain joins TRBV9 and TRBJ2-2, with a weak D call TRBD1 (5 bases). Germline V gives CDR1 SGDLS, CDR2 YYNGEE. The V gene lost 3 bases and the J gene lost 0 bases, with 9 bases spanning the gap. The CDR3 is 15 residues long. The CDR3 spells CASSDTGSNTGELFF. The CDR3 DNA reads TGTGCCAGCAGCGACACAGGATCGAACACCGGGGAGCTGTTTTTT.

The gene calls are TRBV7-9 and TRBJ2-1; no reliable D call. Trimming stripped 1 base from V and 8 bases from J, with 15 bases between. Germline V gives CDR1 SEHNR, CDR2 FQNEAQ (reference sequence). CDR3 length: 15 residues. CDR3 nucleotide sequence: TGTGCCAGCAGCTTAGGATCGTTGTACTTCGATGAGCAGTTCTTC. The encoded protein is CASSLGSLYFDEQFF. Filled out from reference TRBV7-9 and TRBJ2-1, the complete variable domain reads DTGVSQNPRHKITKRGQNVTFRCDPISEHNRLYWYRQTLGQGPEFLTYFQNEAQLEKSRLLSDRFSAERPKGSFSTLEIQRTEQGDSAMYLCASSLGSLYFDEQFFGPGTRLTVL.

This chain links TRBV30 with TRBJ1-6, with D tentatively TRBD1 (5 bases). This CDR3 has 11 residues. Deletions cut 3 bases from V and 15 bases from J, with 12 bases between. CDR1 and CDR2 (germline): GTSNPN, SVGIG (reference sequence). This chain's CDR3 is CAWRTGQLLHF. CDR3 coding DNA: TGTGCCTGGAGAACAGGTCAGCTCCTCCACTTT.

J is TRBJ2-5 and V is TRBV19, with D possibly being TRBD1 (6 bases). V shed 1 base and J shed 5 bases, with 11 bases lying between them. The CDR3 totals 14 residues. The germline CDR1 and CDR2 sequences are LNHDA and SQIVND (reference sequence). CDR3 DNA: TGTGCCAGTAGTATAGGGTGGCAGGGGGAGACCCAGTACTTC. It translates to CASSIGWQGETQYF. The full variable domain, its missing parts supplied by reference TRBV19 and TRBJ2-5, is DGGITQSPKYLFRKEGQNVTLSCEQNLNHDAMYWYRQDPGQGLRLIYYSQIVNDFQKGDIAEGYSVSREKKESFPLTVTSAQKNPTAFYLCASSIGWQGETQYFGPGTRLLVL.